This paragraph reports one TCR beta chain. This clonotype was picked up a small number of times. Its recognized antigen is unknown. One base away there is no much larger clone; base qualities are not given. The data are from a study of CD8 T cells in ankylosing spondylitis (dated by TCRdb to 2015 to 2018). Broadly, across the study: To find TCR variants linked to disease, the study profiled T cell receptor beta repertoires in ankylosing spondylitis patients and healthy donors. The full study cohort comprised about 25 ankylosing spondylitis patients and about 110 healthy donors. Peripheral blood samples were taken, and synovial fluid was additionally collected from ankylosing spondylitis patients. The full study reports these points: Some motif variants had previously been reported in the synovial fluid and blood of reactive arthritis patients, which suggests shared mechanisms of disease initiation. Blood from ankylosing spondylitis patients appeared to be characterized by a TCR beta motif made up of several highly homologous amino acid variants. The disease-linked clones were reported as significantly enriched in matched synovial fluid samples from ankylosing spondylitis patients. The disease-linked clones had a CD8+ phenotype and were found at relatively low frequencies in peripheral blood.

V is shortened by 6 bases, J by 3 bases, and the region joining them spans 9 bases. The germline V gene specifies SNHLY as CDR1 and FYNNEI as CDR2. From the cysteine up to the phenylalanine, the CDR3 has a length of 12 residues. Just the 36-base CDR3 DNA is kept, in frame starting at base 1. Instrument used: Illumina HiSeq 2500. TCR beta libraries were prepared by quantitative 5'-RACE with molecular barcodes. On the study's bioinformatics: Disease-linked TCR variants were identified with a new computational method built on a probabilistic model of VDJ rearrangement. TCRdb passed the public sequencing reads through fastp at Q25 and MiXCR, retaining productive beta sequences. Under each unique CDR3 protein, matching rows form one entry showing the most common genes and DNA. It is TCRdb's table, rather than the study itself, that gives the V and J calls and clone size. The sample yields almost 400,000 distinct CDR3 sequences; about a fifth were counted once. Approximately 16% of the sample is held by the ten biggest clonotypes.

What was sequenced was blood, either unsorted or a sorted T cell fraction (not recorded which). This sequence uses TRBV2 and TRBJ2-7; the D gene remains uncertain. The receptor was isolated from a male donor with ankylosing spondylitis. CDR3 sequence: CASRLGNYEQYF. The nucleotides read TGTGCCAGCAGGTTGGGGAACTACGAGCAGTACTTC.